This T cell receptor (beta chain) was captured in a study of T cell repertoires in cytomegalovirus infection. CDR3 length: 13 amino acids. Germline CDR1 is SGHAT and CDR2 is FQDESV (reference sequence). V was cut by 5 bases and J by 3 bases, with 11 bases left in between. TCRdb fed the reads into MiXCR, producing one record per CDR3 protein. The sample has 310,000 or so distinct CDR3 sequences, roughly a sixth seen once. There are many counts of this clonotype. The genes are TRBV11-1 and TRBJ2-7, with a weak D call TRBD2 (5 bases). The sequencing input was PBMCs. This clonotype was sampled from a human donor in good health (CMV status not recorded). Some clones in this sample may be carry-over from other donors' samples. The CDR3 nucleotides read TGTGCCAGCAGCCCCCCGGGGAACTACGAGCAGTACTTC. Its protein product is CASSPPGNYEQYF.